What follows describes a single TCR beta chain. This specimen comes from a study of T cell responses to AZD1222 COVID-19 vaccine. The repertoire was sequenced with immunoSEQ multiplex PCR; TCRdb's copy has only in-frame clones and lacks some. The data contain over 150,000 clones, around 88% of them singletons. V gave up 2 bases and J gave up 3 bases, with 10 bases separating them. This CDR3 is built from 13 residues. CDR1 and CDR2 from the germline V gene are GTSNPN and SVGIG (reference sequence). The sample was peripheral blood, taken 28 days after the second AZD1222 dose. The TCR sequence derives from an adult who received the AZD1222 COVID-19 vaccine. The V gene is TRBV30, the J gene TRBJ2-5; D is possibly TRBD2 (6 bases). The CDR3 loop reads CAWSNTGEETQYF. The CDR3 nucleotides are TGTGCCTGGAGTAATACGGGGGAAGAGACCCAGTACTTC. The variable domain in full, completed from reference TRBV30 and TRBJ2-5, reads SQTIHQWPATLVQPVGSPLSLECTVEGTSNPNLYWYRQAAGRGLQLLFYSVGIGQISSEVPQNLSASRPQDRQFILSSKKLLLSDSGFYLCAWSNTGEETQYFGPGTRLLVL.